Listed here are 18 T cell receptor beta chains from one sample, sequenced in a study of neurological immune-mediated disorders. A single record per CDR3 protein comes from TCRdb applying MiXCR to the 5' RACE reads. Counted here are 50,000 to 80,000 distinct CDR3 sequences, 4.5% occurring once; the ten biggest clones make up 6.5% to 7.5%. The sample taken for sequencing was PBMCs. These TCRs come from a young man with multiple sclerosis.

This clonotype occurred many times. This CDR3 is CASSLYRGPRSGANVLTF. The CDR3 region has the DNA TGTGCCAGCAGCTTATACAGGGGGCCCCGCTCTGGGGCCAACGTCCTGACTTTC. J is TRBJ2-6 and V is TRBV7-9; 9 nucleotides match TRBD1. The V and J ends lost 2 bases and 0 bases, in that order; junction bases with no gene match: 5. The CDR3 loop spans 18 amino acids. CDR1 is SEHNR and CDR2 is FQNEAQ in the germline V gene (reference sequence).

This clonotype was recorded many times. The V call is TRBV7-6, the J call TRBJ2-7; possible D gene TRBD2, 5 bases. V lost 6 bases and J lost 0, with 12 bases in between. The germline V gene encodes CDR1 SGHVS and CDR2 FNYEAQ. This CDR3 has 14 amino acids. The CDR3 bases are TGTGCCAGCAGTCGGCGGGCCAGCTCCTACGAGCAGTACTTC. Translation: CASSRRASSYEQYF.

This clonotype was seen ten or more times. This chain links TRBV5-1 with TRBJ1-1; 9 bases line up with TRBD1. This CDR3 has 15 residues. The trim removed 0 bases at V and 1 base at J, leaving 1 base unmatched. Germline V gene lookup returns CDR1 SGHRS and CDR2 YFSETQ. The DNA for the CDR3 is TGCGCCAGCAGCTTGGTACAGGGGGCGAACACTGAAGCTTTCTTT. This gives the protein CASSLVQGANTEAFF.

Only a few counts were recorded for this clonotype. The chain is built from TRBV5-1 and TRBJ2-2, with TRBD1 matching over 9 bases. The CDR3 has 16 amino acids. Germline V gene sequence: CDR1 SGHRS, CDR2 YFSETQ. With V trimmed by 4 bases and J by 6 bases, 10 bases remained unmatched. The chain's CDR3 is CASSGGTGRRSGELFF. DNA of the CDR3: TGCGCCAGCAGCGGGGGGACAGGGAGAAGGTCCGGGGAGCTGTTTTTT.

This clonotype was observed a few times. The chain employs TRBV12-3 or TRBV12-4 and TRBJ1-2; 7 nucleotides align to TRBD1. The CDR3 sequence is 14 residues long. V dropped 5 bases and J dropped 5; count of bases not matched to a gene: 8. The CDR3 here is CASSPSGQHYGYTF. The CDR3 bases are TGTGCCAGCAGTCCCTCGGGACAGCATTATGGCTACACCTTC.

This clonotype was detected many times. The gene calls are TRBV5-1 and TRBJ2-5, with D tentatively TRBD1 (6 bases). Germline CDR1 is SGHRS and CDR2 is YFSETQ. Trimming took off 1 base at V and 3 bases at J, with 7 bases between the two ends. The CDR3 has 13 residues. Here the CDR3 DNA reads TGCGCCAGCAGCTTGCCAGGGGAAGAGACCCAGTACTTC. This encodes CASSLPGEETQYF.

This clonotype has a count of ten or more. The chain carries TRBV12-3 or TRBV12-4 and TRBJ1-1; 7 nucleotides align to TRBD1. V gave up 1 base and J gave up 1 base; unmatched junction bases: 0. CDR3 length: 14 amino acids. The CDR3 DNA follows: TGTGCCAGCAGTTTAGGGGACAGGAACACTGAAGCTTTCTTT. Protein product: CASSLGDRNTEAFF.

This clonotype was recorded many times. V is TRBV12-3 or TRBV12-4 and J is TRBJ2-1, with 14 positions matching TRBD2. V was clipped by 4 bases and J by 3 bases; unmatched bases: 11. This CDR3 contains 19 residues. Here the CDR3 DNA reads TGTGCCAGCAGTTCCGTCCCGGGACTAGCGGGGGAGGTCTACAATGAGCAGTTCTTC. Amino acid sequence: CASSSVPGLAGEVYNEQFF.

There are many counts of this clonotype. The V call is TRBV10-3, the J call TRBJ2-1; D may be TRBD1 (6 bases). The CDR3 totals 15 residues. Germline V gene lookup returns CDR1 ENHRY and CDR2 SYGVKD. V gave up 5 bases and J gave up 3 bases, with 14 bases separating them. The CDR3 nucleotides read TGTGCCATCAGTTCAGGGACACTAAGCTACAATGAGCAGTTCTTC. Translating it yields CAISSGTLSYNEQFF.

This clonotype has a count of ten or more. The chain links TRBV6-5 to TRBJ2-7, with unresolved D. With 2 bases removed from V and 5 bases from J, the gap between germline ends came to 7 bases. This CDR3 contains 12 residues. Germline V gene data show CDR1 as MNHEY and CDR2 as SVGAGI. CDR3 loop: CASSYDRNEQYF. CDR3 DNA sequence: TGTGCCAGCAGTTACGATAGGAACGAGCAGTACTTC.

J is TRBJ2-7 and V is TRBV12-3 or TRBV12-4; D call uncertain. CDR3 length: 13 amino acids. The V end lost 6 bases, the J end lost 6 bases, and 15 bases lay between the germline ends. DNA for the CDR3: TGTGCCAGCAGCTCTAGAAAGGGCGGCGAGCAGTACGTC. Its translation is CASSSRKGGEQYV.

This clonotype showed up many times. The chain recombines TRBV6-5 with TRBJ2-7; D is possibly TRBD2 (5 bases). The CDR3 has 14 amino acids. V was cut by 8 bases and J by 0 bases, with 14 bases left in between. From germline, CDR1 is MNHEY and CDR2 SVGAGI. CDR3 sequence: CASHSRGSSYEQYV. The DNA of the CDR3 is TGTGCCAGCCACTCCCGGGGAAGCTCCTACGAGCAGTACGTC.

The sample holds many counts of this clonotype. The chain couples TRBV2 to TRBJ1-4; D perhaps matches TRBD1 (6 bases). CDR3 size: 16 residues. Trimming pared 2 bases from V and 7 bases from J, leaving 17 bases between. Germline CDR1 and CDR2: SNHLY and FYNNEI. CDR3 region: CASSESLGGRLEKLFF. Written as DNA, the CDR3 is TGTGCCAGCAGTGAAAGCCTTGGGGGGCGGCTTGAAAAACTGTTTTTT.

For this clonotype: A single base separates this from a much larger clone, so it may be a read error. The J gene is TRBJ1-2, the V gene TRBV29-1; no reliable D call. This CDR3 comprises 12 residues. The germline V gene has CDR1 SQVTM and CDR2 ANQGSEA. Trimming stripped 2 bases from V and 2 bases from J, with 6 bases between. For the CDR3, the DNA is TGCAGCGTTGAAAGTGGCAACTATGGCTACACCTTC. It is translated as CSVESGNYGYTF.

This clonotype was seen repeatedly, ten times or more. The chain carries TRBV5-1 and TRBJ1-6; D call uncertain. CDR1 is SGHRS and CDR2 is YFSETQ in the germline V gene. This CDR3 is built from 16 residues. V lost 4 bases and J lost 7, with 18 bases in between. DNA of the CDR3: TGCGCCAGCAGCCGGACCCTCGGAGGCCCAAATTCACCCCTCCACTTT. It translates to CASSRTLGGPNSPLHF.

This clonotype was recorded at least ten times. The rearrangement links TRBV4-1 to TRBJ2-1, with 10 bases that match TRBD2. Germline CDR1 is MGHRA and CDR2 is YSYEKL. This CDR3 spans 15 amino acids. The J segment lost 6 bases and the V segment lost 2 bases, leaving 4 bases of the junction unmatched. CDR3 loop: CASSQPWTSGNEQFF. The CDR3 coding sequence is TGCGCCAGCAGCCAACCCTGGACTAGCGGCAATGAGCAGTTCTTC.

This clonotype was counted at least ten times. The chain uses TRBV6-5 and TRBJ1-2, with D unresolved. This CDR3 has 13 residues. CDR1 is MNHEY, CDR2 SVGAGI, per germline. Trimming took 0 bases from V and 6 from J, leaving 8 bases between them. The chain's CDR3 is CASSYSADHGYTF. CDR3 nucleotides: TGTGCCAGCAGTTACTCGGCGGACCATGGCTACACCTTC.

The genes are TRBV21-1 and TRBJ1-2; the D segment call TRBD1 is taken from the table without a DNA check. TRBV21-1 is termed a pseudogene. The CDR3 runs 14 residues. CDR3: CASSKEGQLYGYTF. Here the CDR3 DNA reads TGTGCCAGCAGCAAAGAGGGACAGCTTTATGGCTACACCTTC.